This T cell receptor beta chain is from a study of cytomegalovirus exposure and HLA in healthy donors. Overall study results and limits: Roughly uniform sequencing depth across donors was assumed, possibly incorrectly. It was about 150 TCR beta chains that were listed as cytomegalovirus-associated. A later analysis by the authors found several of the most significant clusters apparently linked to common viral pathogens.

Trimming removed 6 bases at V and 4 bases at J, with 16 bases between. The CDR3 loop spans 15 amino acids. On this clone: The antigen is undetermined.

Both 60 Vbeta primers and 13 Jbeta primers went into the PCR. The method was immunoSEQ multiplex PCR; TCRdb's version includes in-frame clones alone and lacks a portion of them. The sample contains about 160,000 clones, over 70% of which appear only once. The J gene is TRBJ1-3, the V gene TRBV23-1; TRBD1 might be the D (6 bases). TRBV23-1 is an open reading frame, and its role is uncertain. Material: PBMCs. The clonotype was recovered from a woman aged 18-29 years in good health and CMV-seronegative. The CDR3 spells CASRPPDSTGNTIYF. The CDR3 nucleotides read TGCGCCAGCAGGCCTCCGGACAGCACCGGAAACACCATATATTTT.